Presented here are 20 T cell receptor beta chains from one specimen sequenced in a study of read filtering for tumor transcriptome and immune sequencing. From about 0.4 ug of RNA, a library with molecular barcoded alpha/delta and beta/gamma adaptors was made. From the reads, TCRdb called clonotypes with MiXCR, one entry per CDR3 protein. This sample has 90,000 to 95,000 distinct CDR3 sequences; around a fifth occur once, and the top ten carry over 9.5%. The sequenced sample was a population of CD138-negative cells sorted from bone marrow. These receptors all come from a donor older than 35 with multiple myeloma.

About this clonotype itself: A read error is possible here, since a much larger clone lies one base away. V and J are TRBV3-1 and TRBJ2-3; D remains unclear. The germline V gene encodes CDR1 LGHDT and CDR2 YNNKEL (reference sequence). This CDR3 region has 15 residues. Trimming pared 1 base from V and 1 base from J, leaving 9 bases between. In DNA form, the CDR3 reads TGTGCCAGCAGCCAAGTCTGGCAGCGCACAGATACGCAGTATTTT. Protein: CASSQVWQRTDTQYF.

This clonotype was counted at least ten times. The rearrangement links TRBV24-1 to TRBJ2-3; no definite D call. Per germline, CDR1 KGHDR and CDR2 SFDVKD. V lost 5 bases and J 4 bases, leaving 15 bases between the germline ends. This CDR3 comprises 15 residues. The CDR3 region is CATSGSGRGPDTQYF. CDR3 DNA: TGTGCCACCAGTGGGTCGGGTCGTGGCCCAGATACGCAGTATTTT.

This clonotype was seen ten or more times. V usage is TRBV7-2 and J usage is TRBJ2-7, with unresolved D. CDR3 size: 15 residues. With 5 bases removed from V and 4 bases from J, the gap between germline ends came to 18 bases. The germline V gene has CDR1 SGHTA and CDR2 FQGNSA. DNA for the CDR3: TGTGCCAGCAGCCCAAGAATTTATGGACCTTACGAGCAGTACTTC. This codes for CASSPRIYGPYEQYF.

This clonotype was picked up a small number of times. The CDR3 DNA reads as TGTGCCAGCAGCTTAGATTATAAGCAGCCTTATAGCAATCAGCCCCAGCATTTT. As protein: CASSLDYKQPYSNQPQHF. This sequence joins TRBV11-2 and TRBJ1-5; D is unclear. With 0 bases removed from V and 0 bases from J, the gap between germline ends came to 15 bases. There are 18 residues in the CDR3. Germline loops: CDR1 SGHAT, CDR2 FQNNGV.

This clonotype was seen repeatedly, ten times or more. The gene calls are TRBV6-2 or TRBV6-3 and TRBJ1-5, with D possibly being TRBD1 (5 bases). Between the trimmed V and J ends, which lost 7 bases and 7 bases, there was a span of 17 bases. Looked up from germline, CDR1 is MNHEY and CDR2 is SVGEGT. The CDR3 sequence is 14 residues long. The CDR3 sequence is CASKGRVEGQPQHF. DNA of the CDR3: TGTGCCAGCAAGGGCAGGGTCGAGGGACAGCCCCAGCATTTT.

This clonotype was picked up many times. The rearrangement joins TRBV28 to TRBJ2-1, with D unresolved. The CDR3 is made up of 12 amino acids. The ends were cut back, 6 bases at V and 4 bases at J, with 7 bases in the middle. Germline V gene data show CDR1 as MDHEN and CDR2 as SYDVKM. CDR3 nucleotide sequence: TGTGCCAGCAGGATAGGATACAATGAGCAGTTCTTC. It translates to CASRIGYNEQFF.

This clonotype was counted ten times or more. The genes are TRBV5-1 and TRBJ1-5, with D perhaps matching TRBD1 (5 bases). The germline V and J ends were trimmed by 0 bases and 3 bases, with 13 bases remaining between them. This CDR3 is 16 amino acids long. Germline lookup yields CDR1 SGHRS and CDR2 YFSETQ. The CDR3 bases are TGCGCCAGCAGCTTGGGTTTGGGGGGAATCAATCAGCCCCAGCATTTT. Protein sequence: CASSLGLGGINQPQHF.

Ten or more counts support this clonotype. The chain recombines TRBV19 with TRBJ1-5; D ambiguous. The germline CDR1 and CDR2 sequences are LNHDA and SQIVND (reference sequence). V lost 0 bases, J lost 1 base, and 13 bases lay in between. The CDR3 is 17 residues long. CDR3 sequence: CASSIDPRSRSNQPQHF. CDR3 bases: TGTGCCAGTAGTATAGATCCAAGATCGCGGAGCAATCAGCCCCAGCATTTT.

This clonotype was seen repeatedly, ten times or more. The rearrangement links TRBV6-6 to TRBJ2-7; weak D call: TRBD2 (5 bases). The V gene lost 4 bases and the J gene lost 6 bases, with 13 bases spanning the gap. Germline values: CDR1 MNHNY, CDR2 SVGAGI (reference sequence). This CDR3 has 13 residues. Here the CDR3 DNA reads TGTGCCAGCAGTTGGACTTCGGGCGGCGAGCAGTACTTC. Residues: CASSWTSGGEQYF.

The chain uses TRBV3-1 and TRBJ2-4, with TRBD2 identical over 9 bases. The ends lost 8 bases at V and 2 bases at J; junction bases unmatched: 10. Germline V gene lookup returns CDR1 LGHDT and CDR2 YNNKEL (reference sequence). The CDR3 contains 16 residues. The CDR3 loop is CASASGTSLSKNIQYF. The CDR3 DNA sequence: TGTGCCAGCGCCTCCGGGACTAGCCTATCCAAAAACATTCAGTACTTC.

This clonotype was observed a handful of times. The gene calls are TRBV5-1 and TRBJ2-7; D unresolved. Trimming removed 0 bases from V and 3 bases from J, with 7 bases in between. The CDR3 runs 13 residues. CDR1 is SGHRS and CDR2 is YFSETQ in the germline V gene. CDR3 protein: CASSLDKGYEQYF. DNA for the CDR3: TGCGCCAGCAGCTTGGACAAGGGCTACGAGCAGTACTTC.

This clonotype was observed once. The V gene is TRBV6-1, the J gene TRBJ1-5; D perhaps matches TRBD1 (5 bases). From germline, CDR1 is MNHNS and CDR2 SASEGT. V lost 8 bases and J 4 bases, leaving 27 bases between the germline ends. The CDR3 has 18 residues. The CDR3 loop reads CASGTIEIKGRANQPQHF. The CDR3 DNA reads as TGTGCCAGCGGGACCATTGAGATCAAGGGAAGAGCAAATCAGCCCCAGCATTTT.

The chain uses TRBV7-2 and TRBJ1-5; D is unresolved. V was trimmed by 5 bases and J by 5 bases, leaving 10 bases between them. The germline CDR1 and CDR2 sequences are SGHTA and FQGNSA. CDR3 length: 13 amino acids. CDR3 amino acids: CASSIRLDQPQHF. CDR3 bases: TGTGCCAGCAGCATTAGACTAGATCAGCCCCAGCATTTT.

This clonotype was seen repeatedly, ten times or more. This chain joins TRBV5-1 and TRBJ1-1; D is possibly TRBD1 (6 bases). CDR1 and CDR2 from the germline V gene are SGHRS and YFSETQ. This CDR3 spans 14 amino acids. Trimming took 0 bases from V and 1 from J, leaving 7 bases between them. Here the CDR3 reads CASSLVQGNTEAFF. The CDR3 DNA is TGCGCCAGCAGCTTGGTACAGGGGAACACTGAAGCTTTCTTT.

Ten or more counts support this clonotype. The chain is built from TRBV5-1 and TRBJ1-1; 9 nucleotides agree with TRBD1. V was pared by 2 bases and J by 3 bases, with 5 bases of the junction left unmatched. Germline loops: CDR1 SGHRS, CDR2 YFSETQ. CDR3 length equals 15 residues. The CDR3 coding sequence is TGCGCCAGCAGCTTACAGGGGGCTAGGGACACTGAAGCTTTCTTT. Translated, it gives CASSLQGARDTEAFF.

In its sample, this clonotype was seen many times. The rearrangement uses TRBV4-1 and TRBJ2-5, with a possible D match to TRBD2 (6 bases). The V and J ends lost 1 base and 0 bases respectively, with 9 bases between them. CDR1 and CDR2 from the germline V gene are MGHRA and YSYEKL. This CDR3 spans 15 amino acids. The chain's CDR3 is CASSQGRGNQETQYF. CDR3 nucleotides: TGCGCCAGCAGCCAAGGGCGCGGGAACCAAGAGACCCAGTACTTC.

In this sample, this clonotype turned up many times. The V call is TRBV6-2 or TRBV6-3, the J call TRBJ1-1, with D possibly being TRBD1 (6 bases). The CDR3 consists of 15 residues. Germline lookup yields CDR1 MNHEY and CDR2 SVGEGT. Trimming took 6 bases from V and 0 from J, leaving 14 bases between them. The CDR3 nucleotides read TGTGCCAGCAGACAATCGACAGGCATGAACACTGAAGCTTTCTTT. Its protein is CASRQSTGMNTEAFF.

In its sample, this clonotype was seen many times. The chain links TRBV27 to TRBJ2-7; the D gene is possibly TRBD2 (6 bases). The CDR3 covers 12 residues. Germline CDR1 and CDR2: MNHEY and SMNVEV (reference sequence). V shed 8 bases and J shed 7 bases, with 15 bases lying between them. This CDR3 is CASRPGAGEQYF. The CDR3 nucleotides read TGTGCCAGCCGCCCTGGGGCGGGGGAGCAGTACTTC.

This clonotype was observed many times. Here the CDR3 reads CASSLNYNEQFF. The CDR3 bases are TGTGCCAGCAGCCTAAATTACAATGAGCAGTTCTTC. This chain joins TRBV2 and TRBJ2-1, with D unclear. Germline V gene lookup returns CDR1 SNHLY and CDR2 FYNNEI. The germline V and J ends were trimmed by 6 bases and 4 bases, with 7 bases remaining between them. The CDR3 has 12 amino acids.

The V call is TRBV11-2, the J call TRBJ1-5; 8 bases are shared with TRBD1. J was trimmed by 5 bases and V by 3 bases; bases with no gene match: 6. The length of the CDR3 is 15 residues. Germline lookup yields CDR1 SGHAT and CDR2 FQNNGV. CDR3 sequence reads: CASSLTGDVYQPQHF. Here the CDR3 DNA reads TGTGCCAGCAGCTTGACAGGGGACGTTTATCAGCCCCAGCATTTT. The complete variable domain, with remaining parts taken from reference TRBV11-2 and TRBJ1-5, reads EAGVAQSPRYKIIEKRQSVAFWCNPISGHATLYWYQQILGQGPKLLIQFQNNGVVDDSQLPKDRFSAERLKGVDSTLKIQPAKLEDSAVYLCASSLTGDVYQPQHFGDGTRLSIL.